Shown below are 27 T cell receptor beta chains from a single sample sequenced in a study of cytomegalovirus exposure and HLA in healthy donors. Sequencing was performed with immunoSEQ multiplex PCR; in TCRdb, only in-frame clones are kept and a portion is missing. The table includes tens of thousands of clones, 90% to 95% detected once. What was sequenced was PBMCs. Source of these receptors: a man younger than 30 in good health and CMV-seropositive.

This chain connects TRBV4-2 to TRBJ1-2; 8 nucleotides match TRBD1. Unmatched junction bases numbered 21, after V lost 6 bases and J lost 12 bases. Germline CDR1 and CDR2: LGHNA and YNFKEQ. This CDR3 region has 16 residues. This CDR3 reads CASRNTLQQGVGRDTF. The CDR3 bases are TGTGCCAGCAGAAACACCTTACAACAGGGGGTCGGGAGAGACACCTTC.

The chain couples TRBV6-5 to TRBJ2-5, with 9 nucleotides matching TRBD2. This CDR3 contains 14 residues. The germline gives CDR1 MNHEY, CDR2 SVGAGI. V lost 8 bases, J lost 1 base, and 5 bases stayed unmatched. CDR3 sequence reads: CASVGREGQETQYF. CDR3 DNA sequence: TGTGCCAGCGTCGGGCGGGAGGGCCAAGAGACCCAGTACTTC.

The CDR3 DNA sequence: TGTGCCAGCAGCCTGACAGGGTTGGTCACTGAAGCTTTCTTT. It is translated as CASSLTGLVTEAFF. This sequence joins TRBV6-5 and TRBJ1-1; TRBD1 aligns across 7 bases. J gave up 4 bases and V 6 bases, and 8 bases lay outside the gene matches. The germline V gene has CDR1 MNHEY and CDR2 SVGAGI. The CDR3 length is 14 residues.

The chain has TRBV29-1 and TRBJ2-7; 8 bases agree with TRBD1. V dropped 4 bases and J dropped 4; count of bases not matched to a gene: 9. Per germline, CDR1 SQVTM and CDR2 ANQGSEA. The CDR3 sequence is 14 residues long. The CDR3: CSVVFGQGGYEQYF. The CDR3 nucleotides are TGCAGCGTTGTATTCGGACAGGGAGGATACGAGCAGTACTTC.

The chain couples TRBV7-9 to TRBJ2-1; TRBD1 matches 10 bases. The CDR3 has 12 residues. V was clipped by 5 bases and J by 15 bases; unmatched bases: 7. Per germline, CDR1 SEHNR and CDR2 FQNEAQ (reference sequence). The CDR3 region is CASSGTDRGAFF. CDR3 DNA: TGTGCCAGCAGCGGCACGGACAGGGGGGCGTTCTTC. Full variable domain (outside the CDR3, taken from reference TRBV7-9 and TRBJ2-1): DTGVSQNPRHKITKRGQNVTFRCDPISEHNRLYWYRQTLGQGPEFLTYFQNEAQLEKSRLLSDRFSAERPKGSFSTLEIQRTEQGDSAMYLCASSGTDRGAFFGPGTRLTVL.

This clone was picked up one time. V and J are TRBV11-3 and TRBJ1-2, with 7 bases fitting TRBD1. Per germline, CDR1 SGHNT and CDR2 YENEEA. V gave up 1 base and J gave up 0 bases; unmatched junction bases: 17. This CDR3 spans 20 amino acids. The CDR3: CASSLAFNTGDQQPNYGYTF. The CDR3 bases are TGTGCCAGCAGCTTAGCCTTCAATACAGGGGACCAGCAGCCTAACTATGGCTACACCTTC. Using reference TRBV11-3 and TRBJ1-2 for the parts outside the CDR3, the full variable domain is EAGVVQSPRYKIIEKKQPVAFWCNPISGHNTLYWYLQNLGQGPELLIRYENEEAVDDSQLPKDRFSAERLKGVDSTLKIQPAELGDSAVYLCASSLAFNTGDQQPNYGYTFGSGTRLTVV.

The chain couples TRBV30 to TRBJ2-2; 8 bases are a match to TRBD1. The CDR3 extends over 18 amino acids. The germline V gene encodes CDR1 GTSNPN and CDR2 SVGIG (reference sequence). J lost 6 bases, V lost 0 bases, and 15 bases had no gene match. CDR3 region: CAWSVRGRGRTGSGELFF. CDR3 DNA sequence: TGTGCCTGGAGTGTACGAGGCAGGGGGCGCACAGGATCCGGGGAGCTGTTTTTT.

The rearrangement joins TRBV6-1 to TRBJ1-1; 12 nucleotides align to TRBD1. Germline V gene sequence: CDR1 MNHNS, CDR2 SASEGT. The CDR3 contains 17 residues. With 6 bases clipped from V and 4 bases from J, the junction kept 12 bases outside the gene matches. The CDR3 DNA follows: TGTGCCAGCAGGGAATCGGGACAGGGGGCGATTTCCACTGAAGCTTTCTTT. It encodes CASRESGQGAISTEAFF.

This clone was seen more than once but under ten times. The V gene is TRBV4-3, the J gene TRBJ2-7, with a possible D match to TRBD2 (5 bases). The germline CDR1 and CDR2 sequences are LGHNA and YSLEER. This CDR3 has 14 residues. V lost 0 bases to trimming and J lost 3 bases, with 9 bases between them. The DNA for the CDR3 is TGCGCCAGCAGCCAAGATCATACTAGCTACGAGCAGTACTTC. It yields the protein CASSQDHTSYEQYF.

This chain uses TRBV6-1 with TRBJ1-5, with 9 bases lining up with TRBD1. CDR3 length: 15 residues. V shed 7 bases, J shed 5 bases, and the junction held 9 bases outside the gene matches. CDR1 and CDR2 from the germline V gene are MNHNS and SASEGT. The DNA of the CDR3 is TGTGCCAGCAATGAGGACAGGGGTGGCCATCAGCCCCAGCATTTT. It encodes CASNEDRGGHQPQHF.

The chain carries TRBV20-1 and TRBJ2-5; D gene ambiguous. The germline V gene has CDR1 DFQATT and CDR2 SNEGSKA (reference sequence). The CDR3 totals 11 residues. Trimming took 1 base from V and 6 from J, leaving 6 bases between them. The CDR3 region is CSARVAKTQYF. The CDR3 bases are TGCAGTGCTAGAGTTGCGAAGACCCAGTACTTC.

The chain employs TRBV15 and TRBJ2-7, with 8 bases identical to TRBD1. Per germline, CDR1 LNHNV and CDR2 YYDKDF (reference sequence). The CDR3 is 16 residues long. Unmatched junction bases numbered 7, after V lost 0 bases and J lost 3 bases. The CDR3 loop reads CATSRDPGQEFYEQYF. DNA for the CDR3: TGTGCCACCAGCAGAGACCCGGGACAGGAGTTCTACGAGCAGTACTTC.

The CDR3 reads CASSLVGAGVAYEQYF. In DNA, the CDR3 is TGTGCCAGCAGCTTAGTAGGAGCGGGGGTTGCCTACGAGCAGTACTTC. The chain couples TRBV7-2 to TRBJ2-7, with 8 bases lining up with TRBD2. V dropped 1 base and J dropped 2; count of bases not matched to a gene: 7. Germline CDR1 SGHTA, CDR2 FQGNSA. The CDR3 runs to 16 residues.

This clone was picked up one time. The V gene is TRBV10-3, the J gene TRBJ2-1; D gene ambiguous. The CDR3 is 13 amino acids. The germline V gene encodes CDR1 ENHRY and CDR2 SYGVKD. The V and J ends lost 7 bases and 6 bases respectively, with 13 bases between them. The CDR3 region has the DNA TGTGCCATCAAAGAGGAGCCGGGCAATGAGCAGTTCTTC. This sequence encodes CAIKEEPGNEQFF.

This chain uses TRBV12-2 with TRBJ2-5; TRBD2, the D gene given by the table, was not confirmed from the DNA. TRBV12-2 is a listed pseudogene. The CDR3 extends over 14 amino acids. The CDR3 region has the DNA TGTGCAAGTCGCTTACTAGCGGGACAGAAGACCCAGTACTTC. It translates to CASRLLAGQKTQYF.

This clone was detected only once. The chain carries TRBV19 and TRBJ1-2, with D maybe TRBD1 (6 bases). The CDR3 loop spans 15 amino acids. V shed 3 bases and J shed 4 bases, with 15 bases lying between them. Germline V lookup: CDR1 LNHDA, CDR2 SQIVND (reference sequence). The CDR3 spells CASSIEGGPIYGYTF. The DNA for the CDR3 is TGTGCCAGTAGTATCGAAGGGGGTCCGATCTATGGCTACACCTTC. The variable domain in full, with the rest retrieved from reference TRBV19 and TRBJ1-2, is DGGITQSPKYLFRKEGQNVTLSCEQNLNHDAMYWYRQDPGQGLRLIYYSQIVNDFQKGDIAEGYSVSREKKESFPLTVTSAQKNPTAFYLCASSIEGGPIYGYTFGSGTRLTVV.

V is TRBV29-1 and J is TRBJ1-1; D is unclear. The ends were cut back, 4 bases at V and 0 bases at J, with 9 bases in the middle. Germline V gene lookup returns CDR1 SQVTM and CDR2 ANQGSEA. CDR3 length: 13 residues. CDR3 DNA sequence: TGCAGCGTTGCCCCCCGGTTGAACACTGAAGCTTTCTTT. Its translation: CSVAPRLNTEAFF.

The rearrangement joins TRBV28 to TRBJ2-6; no clear D. The CDR3 is made up of 16 amino acids. V was shortened by 2 bases and J by 0 bases, with 8 bases between the two germline ends. Germline V CDR1 and CDR2: MDHEN, SYDVKM. CDR3 amino acids: CASSLEAVSGANVLTF. The CDR3 coding sequence is TGTGCCAGCAGTTTAGAGGCGGTCTCTGGGGCCAACGTCCTGACTTTC.

The V call is TRBV5-8, the J call TRBJ1-5; 9 bases are a match to TRBD1. Trimming cost V 3 bases and J 7 bases; bases outside gene matches: 11. Germline CDR1 is SGHTS and CDR2 is YDEGEE. This CDR3 region has 16 residues. CDR3 nucleotide sequence: TGTGCCAGCAGCTCTCAGTCCCGGGACAGGGACCAGCCCCAGCATTTT. The encoded protein is CASSSQSRDRDQPQHF.

The rearrangement joins TRBV6-6 to TRBJ1-4, with D tentatively TRBD1 (6 bases). The CDR3 sequence is 16 residues long. The V gene lost 0 bases and the J gene lost 5 bases, with 13 bases spanning the gap. Germline assignment: CDR1 MNHNY and CDR2 SVGAGI (reference sequence). The DNA for the CDR3 is TGTGCCAGCAGTTACTCGAGTCGCAGGGGAAATGAAAAACTGTTTTTT. Its protein is CASSYSSRRGNEKLFF.

The J gene is TRBJ2-1, the V gene TRBV7-9; TRBD1 might be the D (5 bases). Germline V CDR1 and CDR2: SEHNR, FQNEAQ (reference sequence). CDR3 length equals 19 residues. V was cut by 4 bases and J by 7 bases, with 29 bases left in between. The CDR3 sequence is CASSSPNNPRQGALNEQFF. The CDR3, as DNA: TGTGCCAGCAGCTCCCCTAATAACCCACGACAAGGGGCCTTGAATGAGCAGTTCTTC.

This chain links TRBV19 with TRBJ1-2, with D uncertain. Deletions cut 6 bases from V and 0 bases from J, with 8 bases between. Germline V gene sequence: CDR1 LNHDA, CDR2 SQIVND (reference sequence). This CDR3 has 13 amino acids. The CDR3 bases are TGTGCCAGTAGGCGGAAAACTAACTATGGCTACACCTTC. Translating gives CASRRKTNYGYTF.

The CDR3, as DNA: TGTGCCACCGCTGGCGGGAGCTACAATGAGCAGTTCTTC. Protein sequence: CATAGGSYNEQFF. This rearrangement joins TRBV27 to TRBJ2-1, with TRBD2 matching over 7 bases. This CDR3 spans 13 amino acids. Germline V gives CDR1 MNHEY, CDR2 SMNVEV (reference sequence). Losses at the gene ends were 10 bases for V and 3 bases for J; bases not matched to a gene: 6.

J is TRBJ2-7 and V is TRBV20-1; no clear D. The CDR3 extends over 11 amino acids. V was shortened by 1 base and J by 2 bases, with 3 bases between the two germline ends. Looked up from germline, CDR1 is DFQATT and CDR2 is SNEGSKA (reference sequence). CDR3 coding DNA: TGCAGTGCTAGAGTCACCTACGAGCAGTACTTC. Residues: CSARVTYEQYF.

This sequence joins TRBV5-6 and TRBJ2-7; TRBD1 matches at 9 bases. CDR3 length equals 14 residues. Germline lookup yields CDR1 SGHDT and CDR2 YYEEEE. Trimming cost V 1 base and J 6 bases; bases outside gene matches: 5. The CDR3 protein is CASSLWGQGFEQYF. In nucleotides, the CDR3 is TGTGCCAGCAGCTTGTGGGGACAGGGCTTCGAGCAGTACTTC. The whole variable domain, remainder taken from reference TRBV5-6 and TRBJ2-7, is DAGVTQSPTHLIKTRGQQVTLRCSPKSGHDTVSWYQQALGQGPQFIFQYYEEEERQRGNFPDRFSGHQFPNYSSELNVNALLLGDSALYLCASSLWGQGFEQYFGPGTRLTVT.

This sequence joins TRBV11-3 and TRBJ2-1; D might be TRBD1 (6 bases). Per germline, CDR1 SGHNT and CDR2 YENEEA. Trimming shortened V by 5 bases and J by 0 bases, and 14 bases separated the two germline ends. The length of the CDR3 is 16 residues. The CDR3 sequence is CASSPGQFSSYNEQFF. DNA for the CDR3: TGTGCCAGCAGCCCAGGACAGTTCAGCTCCTACAATGAGCAGTTCTTC.

This chain links TRBV14 with TRBJ1-4; 7 bases align to TRBD1. The CDR3 is 15 amino acids. Losses at the gene ends were 3 bases for V and 7 bases for J; bases not matched to a gene: 8. Germline-derived CDR1 and CDR2 are SGHDN and FVKESK. The DNA of the CDR3 is TGTGCCAGCAGCCACAACCCCTGGGACAGTGAAAAACTGTTTTTT. Translating it yields CASSHNPWDSEKLFF.